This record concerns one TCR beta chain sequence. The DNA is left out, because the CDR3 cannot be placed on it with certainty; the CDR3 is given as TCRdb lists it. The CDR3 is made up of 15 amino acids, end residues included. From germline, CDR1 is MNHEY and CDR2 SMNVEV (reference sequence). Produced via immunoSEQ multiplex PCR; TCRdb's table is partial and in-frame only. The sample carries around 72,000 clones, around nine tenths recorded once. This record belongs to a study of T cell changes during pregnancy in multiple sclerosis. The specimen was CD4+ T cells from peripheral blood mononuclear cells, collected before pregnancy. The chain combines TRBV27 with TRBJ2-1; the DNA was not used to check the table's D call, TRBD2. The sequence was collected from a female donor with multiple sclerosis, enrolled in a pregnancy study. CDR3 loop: CASSSSSYSYNEQFF.